This TCR beta chain was obtained from a study of CD8+ T cells in alopecia areata. Germline loops: CDR1 GTSNPN, CDR2 SVGIG (reference sequence). V gave up 0 bases and J gave up 4 bases, with 12 bases separating them. This CDR3 spans 14 amino acids. cDNA serving as the sequencing template came from extracted, reverse transcribed RNA. Some clones are missing from TCRdb's copy, which holds only in-frame ones; the method was immunoSEQ multiplex PCR. This table has over 150,000 clones, around three fifths appearing once. Treatment here: oral pan-JAK inhibitor, 5-10 mg twice daily. Sequencing used CD4+ T cells sorted from blood, obtained at week 24, from a patient treated with tofacitinib. The rearrangement uses TRBV30 and TRBJ1-1; weak D call: TRBD1 (6 bases). The sequence was obtained from a human donor with alopecia areata. CDR3 in amino acids: CAWSVGGHITEAFF. CDR3 nucleotide sequence: TGTGCCTGGAGTGTGGGGGGGCATATCACTGAAGCTTTCTTT. Supplemented by reference TRBV30 and TRBJ1-1, the full variable domain reads SQTIHQWPATLVQPVGSPLSLECTVEGTSNPNLYWYRQAAGRGLQLLFYSVGIGQISSEVPQNLSASRPQDRQFILSSKKLLLSDSGFYLCAWSVGGHITEAFFGQGTRLTVV.